This TCR beta chain is from a study of STAT5B mutations in CD4+ large granular lymphocyte leukemia. About the research overall: Among healthy donors, a particular HLA allele went with more CDR3 'QG' motifs.

Study conclusions and caveats: Patient CD4-sorted repertoires looked more clonal than healthy CD4+ repertoires, even without putative leukemic clones. TRBV06-family usage was enriched in top patient clones (8/27) versus controls (2/35). No patients shared main leukemic clonotypes, though about 26% appeared at low frequency elsewhere.

A remark on this clone: Its antigen remains unknown.

The germline V gene encodes CDR1 LNHDA and CDR2 SQIVND (reference sequence). V shed 1 base and J shed 2 bases, with 5 bases lying between them. The CDR3 length is 13 residues. Generated by immunoSEQ multiplex PCR, the TCRdb table keeps only in-frame clones and is missing some. The table shows about 32,000 clones, with 78% occurring only once. This chain links TRBV19 with TRBJ1-1, with D unclear. The receptor comes from a human donor in good health. The sample was CD4+ T cells from blood buffy coats. In DNA, the CDR3 is TGTGCCAGTAGTATAGGAGCTAACACTGAAGCTTTCTTT. Translation gives CASSIGANTEAFF.